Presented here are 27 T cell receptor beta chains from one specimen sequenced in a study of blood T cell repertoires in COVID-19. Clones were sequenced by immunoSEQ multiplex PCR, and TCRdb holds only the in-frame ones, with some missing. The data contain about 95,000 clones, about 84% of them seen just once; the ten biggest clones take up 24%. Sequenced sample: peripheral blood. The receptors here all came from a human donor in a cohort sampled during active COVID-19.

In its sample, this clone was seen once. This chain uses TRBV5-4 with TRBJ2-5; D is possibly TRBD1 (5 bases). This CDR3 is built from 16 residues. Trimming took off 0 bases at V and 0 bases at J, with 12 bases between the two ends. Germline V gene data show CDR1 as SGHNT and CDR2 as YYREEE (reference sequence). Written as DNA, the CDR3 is TGTGCCAGCAGCTTGGCCCGCGGCAGGGACCAAGAGACCCAGTACTTC. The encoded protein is CASSLARGRDQETQYF.

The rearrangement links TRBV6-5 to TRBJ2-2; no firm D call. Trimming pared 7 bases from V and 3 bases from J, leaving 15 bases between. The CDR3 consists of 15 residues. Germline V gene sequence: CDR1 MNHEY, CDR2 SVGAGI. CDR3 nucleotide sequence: TGTGCCAGCACTTCAGACTGGAGATACACCGGGGAGCTGTTTTTT. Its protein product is CASTSDWRYTGELFF.

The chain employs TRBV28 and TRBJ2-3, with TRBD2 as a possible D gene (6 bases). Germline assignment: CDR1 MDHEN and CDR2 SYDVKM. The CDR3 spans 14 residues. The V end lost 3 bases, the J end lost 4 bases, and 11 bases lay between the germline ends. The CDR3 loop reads CASSLVGGADTQYF. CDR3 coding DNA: TGTGCCAGCAGTTTGGTGGGAGGCGCAGATACGCAGTATTTT.

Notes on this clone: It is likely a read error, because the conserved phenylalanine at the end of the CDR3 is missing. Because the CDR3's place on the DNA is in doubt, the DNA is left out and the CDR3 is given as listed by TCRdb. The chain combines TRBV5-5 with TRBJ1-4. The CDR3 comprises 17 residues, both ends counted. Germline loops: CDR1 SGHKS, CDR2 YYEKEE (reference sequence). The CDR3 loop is CASSLDPLGYEKLFFGR.

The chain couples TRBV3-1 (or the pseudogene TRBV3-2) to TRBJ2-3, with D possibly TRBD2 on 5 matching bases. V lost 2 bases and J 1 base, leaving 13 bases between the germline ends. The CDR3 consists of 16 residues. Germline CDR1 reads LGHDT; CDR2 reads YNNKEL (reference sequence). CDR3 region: CASSQSPSMGTDTQYF. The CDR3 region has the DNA TGTGCCAGCAGCCAATCTCCTAGCATGGGCACAGATACGCAGTATTTT.

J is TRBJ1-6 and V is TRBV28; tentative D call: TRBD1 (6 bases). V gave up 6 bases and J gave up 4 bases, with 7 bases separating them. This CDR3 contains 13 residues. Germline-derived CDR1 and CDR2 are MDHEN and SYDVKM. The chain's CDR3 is CASRDSYNSPLHF. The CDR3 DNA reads TGTGCCAGCAGGGACAGTTATAATTCACCCCTCCACTTT.

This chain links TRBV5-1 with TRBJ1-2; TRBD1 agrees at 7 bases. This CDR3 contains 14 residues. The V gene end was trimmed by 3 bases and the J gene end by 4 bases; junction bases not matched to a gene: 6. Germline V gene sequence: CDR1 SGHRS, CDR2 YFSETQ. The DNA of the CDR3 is TGCGCCAGCAGCTCGGACAGGAACGCCTATGGCTACACCTTC. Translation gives CASSSDRNAYGYTF.

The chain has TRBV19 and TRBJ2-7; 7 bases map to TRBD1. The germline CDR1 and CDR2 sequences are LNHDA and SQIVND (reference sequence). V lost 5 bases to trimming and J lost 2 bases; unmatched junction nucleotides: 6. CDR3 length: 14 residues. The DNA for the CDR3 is TGTGCCAGTAGTCAATCCGGGACAGCCTACGAGCAGTACTTC. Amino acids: CASSQSGTAYEQYF.

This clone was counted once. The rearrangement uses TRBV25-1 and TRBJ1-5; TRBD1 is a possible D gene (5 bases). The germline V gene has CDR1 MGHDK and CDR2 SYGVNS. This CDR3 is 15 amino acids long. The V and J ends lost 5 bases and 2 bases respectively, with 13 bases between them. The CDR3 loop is CASSYGQGGNQPQHF. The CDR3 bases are TGTGCCAGCAGTTACGGGCAGGGCGGCAATCAGCCCCAGCATTTT.

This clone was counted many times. This CDR3 reads CASSEDRTFYEQYF. As DNA, the CDR3 is TGTGCCAGCAGTGAGGACAGGACCTTCTACGAGCAGTACTTC. The rearrangement links TRBV6-1 to TRBJ2-7; TRBD1 matches 7 bases. CDR3 length: 14 residues. The junction had 5 bases not matched to a gene; V was cut back by 3 bases and J by 3 bases. The germline V gene has CDR1 MNHNS and CDR2 SASEGT.

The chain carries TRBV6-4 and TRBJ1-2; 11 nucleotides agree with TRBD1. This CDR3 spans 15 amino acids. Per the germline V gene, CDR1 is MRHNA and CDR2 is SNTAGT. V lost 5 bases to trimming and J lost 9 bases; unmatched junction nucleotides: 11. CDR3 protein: CASSNHGQGAVSYTF. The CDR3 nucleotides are TGTGCCAGCAGTAACCACGGACAGGGGGCCGTGAGCTACACCTTC.

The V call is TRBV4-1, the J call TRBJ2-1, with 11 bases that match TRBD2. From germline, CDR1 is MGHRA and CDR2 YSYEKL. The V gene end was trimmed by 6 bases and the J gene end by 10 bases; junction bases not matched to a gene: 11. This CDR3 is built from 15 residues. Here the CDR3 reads CASRLTSGTPREQFF. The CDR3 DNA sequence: TGCGCCAGCAGGTTGACTAGCGGGACCCCCCGGGAGCAGTTCTTC.

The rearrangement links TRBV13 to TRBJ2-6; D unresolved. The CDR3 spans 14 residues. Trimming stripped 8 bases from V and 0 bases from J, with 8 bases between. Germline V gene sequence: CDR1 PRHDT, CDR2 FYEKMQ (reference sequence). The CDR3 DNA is TGTGCCAGCTCCCCTTCCTCTGGGGCCAACGTCCTGACTTTC. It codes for CASSPSSGANVLTF.

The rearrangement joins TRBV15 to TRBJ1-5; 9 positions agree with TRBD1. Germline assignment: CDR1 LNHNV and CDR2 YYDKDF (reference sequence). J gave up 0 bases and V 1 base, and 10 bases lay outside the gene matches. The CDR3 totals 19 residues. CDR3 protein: CATSRGGTGTAGSNQPQHF. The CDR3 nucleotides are TGTGCCACCAGCAGAGGAGGGACAGGGACCGCGGGTAGCAATCAGCCCCAGCATTTT.

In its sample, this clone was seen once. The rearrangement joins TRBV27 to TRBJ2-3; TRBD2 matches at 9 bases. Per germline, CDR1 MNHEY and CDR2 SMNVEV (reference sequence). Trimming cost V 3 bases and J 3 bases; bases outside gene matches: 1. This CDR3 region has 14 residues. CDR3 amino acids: CASSFAGGTDTQYF. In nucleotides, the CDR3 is TGTGCCAGCAGTTTTGCGGGAGGGACAGATACGCAGTATTTT.

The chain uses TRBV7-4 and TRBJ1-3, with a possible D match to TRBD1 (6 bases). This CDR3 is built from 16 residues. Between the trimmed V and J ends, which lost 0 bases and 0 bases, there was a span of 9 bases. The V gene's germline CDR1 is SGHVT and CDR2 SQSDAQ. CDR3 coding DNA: TGTGCCAGCAGCTTAGCAGTGGACAGCTCTGGAAACACCATATATTTT. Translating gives CASSLAVDSSGNTIYF.

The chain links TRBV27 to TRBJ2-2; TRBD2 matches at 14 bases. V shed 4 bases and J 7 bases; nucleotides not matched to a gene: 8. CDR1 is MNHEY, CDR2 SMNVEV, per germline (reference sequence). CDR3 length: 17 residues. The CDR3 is CASSSSGLAGVSGELFF. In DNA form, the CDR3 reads TGTGCCAGCAGTTCCTCGGGACTAGCGGGAGTCAGCGGGGAGCTGTTTTTT.

CDR3 residues: CASSDIAGGIDTQYF. The CDR3, as DNA: TGTGCCAGCAGTGATATAGCGGGAGGAATAGATACGCAGTATTTT. V gene TRBV6-1 combines with J gene TRBJ2-3; 10 positions agree with TRBD2. The CDR3 is 15 amino acids. The germline V gene has CDR1 MNHNS and CDR2 SASEGT. Unmatched junction bases numbered 5, after V lost 3 bases and J lost 5 bases.

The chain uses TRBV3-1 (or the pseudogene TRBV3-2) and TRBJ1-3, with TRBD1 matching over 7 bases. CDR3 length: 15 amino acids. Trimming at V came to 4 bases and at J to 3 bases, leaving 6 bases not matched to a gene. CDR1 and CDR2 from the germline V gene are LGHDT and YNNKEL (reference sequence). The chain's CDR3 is CASSRQGGFGNTIYF. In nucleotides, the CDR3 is TGTGCCAGCAGCCGACAGGGTGGTTTTGGAAACACCATATATTTT.

Written as DNA, the CDR3 is TGTGCCAGCAGGATGACTAGCGGGAGCACAGATACGCAGTATTTT. Encoded protein: CASRMTSGSTDTQYF. The chain recombines TRBV6-5 with TRBJ2-3; 10 nucleotides match TRBD2. Unmatched junction bases numbered 3, after V lost 6 bases and J lost 0 bases. Germline values: CDR1 MNHEY, CDR2 SVGAGI. This CDR3 has 15 amino acids.

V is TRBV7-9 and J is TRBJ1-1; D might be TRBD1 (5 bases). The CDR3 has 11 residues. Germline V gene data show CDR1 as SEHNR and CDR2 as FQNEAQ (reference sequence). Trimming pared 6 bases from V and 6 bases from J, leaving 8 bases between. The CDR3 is CASRIGAEAFF. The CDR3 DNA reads TGTGCCAGCAGAATAGGGGCTGAAGCTTTCTTT.

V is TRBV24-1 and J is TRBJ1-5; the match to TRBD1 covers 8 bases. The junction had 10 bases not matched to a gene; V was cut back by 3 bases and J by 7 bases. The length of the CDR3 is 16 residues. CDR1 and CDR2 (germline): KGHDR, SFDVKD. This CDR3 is CATSDIYGQGRQPQHF. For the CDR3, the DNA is TGTGCCACCAGTGATATCTATGGACAGGGAAGACAGCCCCAGCATTTT.

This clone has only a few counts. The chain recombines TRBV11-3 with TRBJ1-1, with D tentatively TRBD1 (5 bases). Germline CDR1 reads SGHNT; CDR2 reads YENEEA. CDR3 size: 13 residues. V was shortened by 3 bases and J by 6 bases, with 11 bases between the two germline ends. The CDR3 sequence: CASSFQGTAEAFF. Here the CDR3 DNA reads TGTGCCAGCAGCTTCCAGGGTACGGCTGAAGCTTTCTTT.

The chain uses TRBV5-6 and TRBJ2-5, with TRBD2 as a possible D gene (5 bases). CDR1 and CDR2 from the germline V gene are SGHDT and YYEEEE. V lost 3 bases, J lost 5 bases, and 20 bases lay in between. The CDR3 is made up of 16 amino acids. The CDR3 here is CASSSLQGLGGETQYF. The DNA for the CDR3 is TGTGCCAGCAGCTCCCTCCAAGGACTGGGCGGGGAGACCCAGTACTTC.

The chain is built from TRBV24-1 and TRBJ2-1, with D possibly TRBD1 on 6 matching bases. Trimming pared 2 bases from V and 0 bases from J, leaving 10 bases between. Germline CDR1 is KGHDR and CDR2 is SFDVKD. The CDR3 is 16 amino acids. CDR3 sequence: CATSDSTGSSYNEQFF. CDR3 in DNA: TGTGCCACCAGTGATTCCACAGGGTCCTCCTACAATGAGCAGTTCTTC.

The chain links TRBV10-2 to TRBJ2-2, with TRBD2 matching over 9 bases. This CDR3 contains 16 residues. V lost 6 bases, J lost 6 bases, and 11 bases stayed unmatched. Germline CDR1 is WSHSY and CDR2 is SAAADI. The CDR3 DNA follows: TGCGCCAGCAGCTTAGCGGCCGGCGGGGGGGCCGGGGAGCTGTTTTTT. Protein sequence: CASSLAAGGGAGELFF.

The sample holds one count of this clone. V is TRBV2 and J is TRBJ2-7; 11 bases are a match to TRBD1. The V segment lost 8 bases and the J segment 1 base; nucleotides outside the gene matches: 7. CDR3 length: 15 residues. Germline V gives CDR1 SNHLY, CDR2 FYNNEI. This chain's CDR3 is CASGVGTGGSYEQYF. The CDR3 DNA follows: TGTGCCAGCGGGGTGGGGACAGGGGGTTCCTACGAGCAGTACTTC.